The 20 T cell receptor beta chains given below trace back to one sample, sequenced in a study of cytomegalovirus exposure and HLA in healthy donors. Primers included in the PCR were 60 Vbeta and 13 Jbeta primers. Some clones are missing from TCRdb's copy, which holds only in-frame ones; the method was immunoSEQ multiplex PCR. The sample shows about 52,000 clones, over 70% of them seen only once. Sequenced material: PBMCs. These TCRs come from a man between 18 and 35 years old in good health and CMV-seronegative.

This chain links TRBV7-2 with TRBJ2-2; no definite D call. Germline V CDR1 and CDR2: SGHTA, FQGNSA. The CDR3 has 12 residues. V shed 8 bases and J shed 3 bases, with 7 bases lying between them. For the CDR3, the DNA is TGTGCCAGCTCCTCGGACACCGGGGAGCTGTTTTTT. This codes for CASSSDTGELFF.

This clone was seen only a few times. Here the CDR3 reads CASSGGVATNEKLFF. In DNA, the CDR3 is TGCGCCAGCAGTGGAGGAGTAGCAACTAATGAAAAACTGTTTTTT. The V and J genes are TRBV10-1 and TRBJ1-4; D remains unclear. Germline V gene data show CDR1 as WNHNN and CDR2 as SYGVQD (reference sequence). V shed 4 bases and J shed 0 bases, with 9 bases lying between them. This CDR3 is built from 15 residues.

The rearrangement links TRBV9 to TRBJ1-4; no firm D call. CDR1 and CDR2 from the germline V gene are SGDLS and YYNGEE. Trimming pared 3 bases from V and 6 bases from J, leaving 9 bases between. This CDR3 is 13 amino acids long. CDR3 sequence: CASSGGGDEKLFF. CDR3 nucleotide sequence: TGTGCCAGCAGCGGCGGCGGAGATGAAAAACTGTTTTTT.

The chain has TRBV25-1 and TRBJ1-1; tentative D call: TRBD1 (5 bases). The CDR3 contains 13 residues. Per the germline V gene, CDR1 is MGHDK and CDR2 is SYGVNS. V lost 4 bases, J lost 5 bases, and 11 bases lay in between. The DNA of the CDR3 is TGTGCCAGCAGTGTAGGGGCGCGGACTGAAGCTTTCTTT. Residues: CASSVGARTEAFF.

The sample holds a few counts of this clone. CDR3 nucleotide sequence: TGTGCCAGCAGTAGACAGAACACTGAAGCTTTCTTT. Protein product: CASSRQNTEAFF. This rearrangement joins TRBV6-5 to TRBJ1-1; no clear D. Deletions cut 5 bases from V and 1 base from J, with 5 bases between. The CDR3 is 12 residues long. Germline V gene lookup returns CDR1 MNHEY and CDR2 SVGAGI.

The rearrangement uses TRBV4-1 and TRBJ1-2; possible D gene TRBD1, 6 bases. V was pared by 1 base and J by 0 bases, with 9 bases between. The CDR3 consists of 15 residues. Germline V gene lookup returns CDR1 MGHRA and CDR2 YSYEKL. CDR3 sequence: CASSQGQDPNYGYTF. CDR3 coding DNA: TGCGCCAGCAGCCAAGGACAGGATCCTAACTATGGCTACACCTTC.

The CDR3, as DNA: TGTGCCAGCAGCCTCCGGACAGGAGGGACTGAAGCTTTCTTT. Its protein is CASSLRTGGTEAFF. The chain employs TRBV5-6 and TRBJ1-1; 7 bases align to TRBD1. The trim removed 4 bases at V and 5 bases at J, leaving 8 bases unmatched. The CDR3 loop spans 14 amino acids. Germline V gene sequence: CDR1 SGHDT, CDR2 YYEEEE.

V is TRBV5-4 and J is TRBJ2-1; D gene ambiguous. From germline, CDR1 is SGHNT and CDR2 YYREEE (reference sequence). V shed 1 base and J shed 14 bases, with 10 bases lying between them. The CDR3 extends over 11 amino acids. CDR3 sequence: CASSLSDKKFF. CDR3 DNA sequence: TGTGCCAGCAGCTTGTCCGACAAGAAGTTCTTC.

The V gene is TRBV7-9, the J gene TRBJ2-5, with 9 positions matching TRBD2. V was clipped by 10 bases and J by 4 bases; unmatched bases: 10. The length of the CDR3 is 14 residues. CDR1 and CDR2 from the germline V gene are SEHNR and FQNEAQ (reference sequence). In nucleotides, the CDR3 is TGTGCCACCGGCCGAGCGGGAGGAACAGAGACCCAGTACTTC. Translated: CATGRAGGTETQYF.

This chain uses TRBV6-5 with TRBJ1-2, with a weak D call TRBD1 (6 bases). The CDR3 runs to 14 residues. Germline CDR1 MNHEY, CDR2 SVGAGI. With 5 bases removed from V and 1 base from J, the gap between germline ends came to 11 bases. The CDR3 sequence: CASSRTDLNYGYTF. The CDR3, as DNA: TGTGCCAGCAGTCGGACAGACCTTAACTATGGCTACACCTTC.

This clone showed up just a few times. The V call is TRBV6-5, the J call TRBJ1-3; TRBD1 aligns across 10 bases. The germline V gene encodes CDR1 MNHEY and CDR2 SVGAGI. The trim removed 6 bases at V and 1 base at J, leaving 3 bases unmatched. CDR3 length: 15 residues. CDR3 bases: TGTGCCAGCAGACGACAGGGGGCTTCTGGAAACACCATATATTTT. This translates into CASRRQGASGNTIYF.

The J gene is TRBJ1-6, the V gene TRBV4-1; weak D call: TRBD1 (5 bases). Between the trimmed V and J ends, which lost 0 bases and 7 bases, there was a span of 10 bases. This CDR3 region has 15 residues. Germline CDR1 and CDR2: MGHRA and YSYEKL. CDR3 bases: TGCGCCAGCAGCCAAGACGCAGGGCGGAATTCACCCCTCCACTTT. Translation gives CASSQDAGRNSPLHF.

V is TRBV27 and J is TRBJ2-7, with TRBD2 matching 7 bases. Germline V gene data show CDR1 as MNHEY and CDR2 as SMNVEV (reference sequence). This CDR3 region has 15 residues. The trim removed 6 bases at V and 3 bases at J, leaving 11 bases unmatched. The CDR3 loop is CASSRPGAGDYEQYF. DNA of the CDR3: TGTGCCAGCAGCCGGCCTGGGGCGGGAGACTACGAGCAGTACTTC.

The rearrangement joins TRBV5-6 to TRBJ1-2; 8 bases are shared with TRBD1. Trimming at V came to 6 bases and at J to 5 bases, leaving 6 bases not matched to a gene. The CDR3 runs to 13 residues. Germline CDR1 is SGHDT and CDR2 is YYEEEE. The CDR3 loop is CASKGTGGYGYTF. DNA for the CDR3: TGTGCCAGCAAAGGGACAGGAGGGTATGGCTACACCTTC.

This clone was detected only a few times. The CDR3 sequence is CASSYLAGRMNTEAFF. CDR3 DNA: TGTGCCAGCAGTTACCTGGCAGGGAGGATGAACACTGAAGCTTTCTTT. This chain links TRBV6-5 with TRBJ1-1, with TRBD1 as a possible D gene (5 bases). Per the germline V gene, CDR1 is MNHEY and CDR2 is SVGAGI. The germline V and J ends were trimmed by 2 bases and 0 bases, with 13 bases remaining between them. The CDR3 spans 16 residues.

The chain has TRBV25-1 and TRBJ2-1, with 7 bases that match TRBD2. V lost 3 bases to trimming and J lost 0 bases; unmatched junction nucleotides: 5. The germline CDR1 and CDR2 sequences are MGHDK and SYGVNS. The CDR3 contains 16 residues. CDR3 in amino acids: CASSDAGVSSYNEQFF. The DNA for the CDR3 is TGTGCCAGCAGTGACGCGGGGGTCAGCTCCTACAATGAGCAGTTCTTC.

V is TRBV6-5 and J is TRBJ2-7; 7 nucleotides align to TRBD2. Trimming removed 10 bases from V and 5 bases from J; junction bases left unmatched: 8. CDR1 and CDR2 from the germline V gene are MNHEY and SVGAGI. This CDR3 has 12 amino acids. CDR3 amino acids: CATKTSRNEQYF. The CDR3 region has the DNA TGTGCCACCAAGACTAGCCGCAACGAGCAGTACTTC.

CDR3 region: CASSALPGMNTEAFF. The CDR3 DNA sequence: TGTGCCAGCAGTGCTCTGCCGGGAATGAACACTGAAGCTTTCTTT. The chain is built from TRBV6-4 and TRBJ1-1; D gene unclear. V gave up 4 bases and J gave up 0 bases, with 12 bases separating them. Germline CDR1 and CDR2: MRHNA and SNTAGT. The CDR3 has 15 amino acids.

This sequence joins TRBV4-1 and TRBJ1-1, with 7 nucleotides matching TRBD1. The CDR3 has 13 residues. Germline CDR1 MGHRA, CDR2 YSYEKL. V lost 4 bases to trimming and J lost 4 bases; unmatched junction nucleotides: 3. CDR3 in amino acids: CASSLGQATEAFF. CDR3 DNA: TGCGCCAGCAGCCTCGGACAGGCCACTGAAGCTTTCTTT.

The chain is built from TRBV5-1 and TRBJ1-1; 7 bases fit TRBD1. Germline V gene sequence: CDR1 SGHRS, CDR2 YFSETQ. This CDR3 contains 15 residues. V trimming: 4 bases; J trimming: 5 bases; junction bases outside the gene matches: 11. The CDR3 sequence: CASSPGTAFGTEAFF. CDR3 DNA: TGCGCCAGCAGCCCCGGGACAGCCTTTGGGACTGAAGCTTTCTTT.